This TCR beta chain was recorded in a study of T cells in Graves' hyperthyroidism and ophthalmopathy (dated by TCRdb to the late 2010s). A note on the overall study: Peripheral blood samples were taken at the time of initial diagnosis, prior to any treatment. To identify TCR V-J signatures that set the groups apart, the researchers used a discovery cohort of 100 patients, made up of around 40 with Graves' ophthalmopathy and approximately 57 with stable Graves' hyperthyroidism. Prospective prediction of ophthalmopathy was tested in an independent validation cohort of approximately 18 hyperthyroidism patients and around 16 patients who later progressed to ophthalmopathy. The approximately 95 discovery patients were divided at random into training and test sets in a 7:3 ratio. In several Graves' hyperthyroidism patients, the study also compared T-cell repertoires from thyroid tissue with T-cell repertoires from blood. After sampling, hyperthyroidism patients received methimazole starting at 30 mg daily, and ophthalmopathy patients received high-dose intravenous methylprednisolone. The paper describes TCR Vbeta CDR3 sequencing of 135 peripheral blood samples, made up of about 41 ophthalmopathy patients, 70 to 80 hyperthyroidism patients and some 17 progressor patients.

This clonotype occurred many times. Its antigen is still unknown. No qualities accompany the bases; no much larger clone lies one base away. V drops 7 bases and J drops 3 bases, leaving 25 bases in between. The CDR3 has 17 amino acids, counting the end cysteine and phenylalanine. Just the 51-base CDR3 DNA is kept, in frame starting at base 1. CDR1 and CDR2 are drawn from the germline V gene: SGHVS, FQNEAQ. The TCR beta CDR3 regions were amplified from the RNA transcripts. For the first round of RT-PCR on the TCR CDR3, the HTBI primer set was used together with the Qiagen OneStep RT-PCR kit. A second multiplex PCR round built the libraries, followed by size selection and purification. Sequencing of the libraries was done on an Illumina HiSeq2000 using paired-end 100 bp reads. The study's own analysis went as follows. SOAPnuke was used to process the raw data, throwing out any read that contained adapters or uncalled bases, had a mean Phred below 15, or lacked an exact constant-primer or identifier match. COPE v1.2.5 was used to merge the high-quality paired reads, and each unique nucleotide sequence was defined as a clonotype. Clonotypes were aligned to IMGT TRBV, TRBD and TRBJ reference segments using MiTCR v1.1. Only V-J combinations with frequency above 0.0001, covering 99% to 99.2% of repertoires, were analysed. The TCS score was defined as the ratio of F50 (clonal expansion) to E x V (chaos), calculated using BLOSUM62-based TCRdist between CDR3 peptides within each V-J. Welch's t-statistics and random forest reduced roughly 500 V-J features to about 12, which were used in a naive Bayes classifier (R e1071). TCRdb passed the public sequencing reads through fastp at Q25 and MiXCR, retaining productive beta sequences. Records with the same CDR3 protein are collapsed into one entry carrying the most frequent genes and DNA. The authors' filters were not applied to this entry. Present in this sample are 300,000 to 350,000 distinct CDR3 sequences, approximately 17% of which were seen just once. The ten largest account for around a third of the sample.

General study outcomes and caveats: During validation, the model predicted progression to ophthalmopathy a median of approximately 6.5 months ahead of onset, with more than 60% sensitivity and about 75% specificity. Sample size was not statistically predetermined, and blinding of investigators to group allocation was not performed. A model built on a 13 V-J signature distinguished ophthalmopathy from stable hyperthyroidism, reaching 87.88% sensitivity and about 81% specificity in cross-validation and 80%/75% in testing. Most expanded thyroid clonotypes (frequency above 0.001) were also found in blood, which suggests that blood repertoires may mirror thyroid immune responses.

Stable Graves' hyperthyroidism was defined as no progression to ophthalmopathy during 18 months of follow-up. The hyperthyroidism patients were between 18 and 65 years old and newly diagnosed, with a disease duration of less than 2 months. Any patient with an uncontrolled infection, another autoimmune disease, pregnancy or lactation was excluded. Diagnoses relied on clinical symptoms, serum thyroxine and TRAb, thyroid ultrasound and orbital computed tomography. PBMCs were separated from under 11 ml of fresh peripheral blood using Ficoll-Paque density gradient centrifugation. Trizol reagent was used to extract total RNA, and RNA quality was then checked on an Agilent 2100 Bioanalyzer.

Sequenced: blood. The sequence joins TRBV7-8 to TRBJ2-7; TRBD2 might be the D gene, on 6 matching bases. This clonotype was sampled from a man younger than 45 with Graves' hyperthyroidism. Here the CDR3 is given as CASIRGLQVGGNYEQYF. Here is the DNA: TGTGCCAGCATCCGGGGACTTCAGGTCGGGGGAAACTACGAGCAGTACTTC.